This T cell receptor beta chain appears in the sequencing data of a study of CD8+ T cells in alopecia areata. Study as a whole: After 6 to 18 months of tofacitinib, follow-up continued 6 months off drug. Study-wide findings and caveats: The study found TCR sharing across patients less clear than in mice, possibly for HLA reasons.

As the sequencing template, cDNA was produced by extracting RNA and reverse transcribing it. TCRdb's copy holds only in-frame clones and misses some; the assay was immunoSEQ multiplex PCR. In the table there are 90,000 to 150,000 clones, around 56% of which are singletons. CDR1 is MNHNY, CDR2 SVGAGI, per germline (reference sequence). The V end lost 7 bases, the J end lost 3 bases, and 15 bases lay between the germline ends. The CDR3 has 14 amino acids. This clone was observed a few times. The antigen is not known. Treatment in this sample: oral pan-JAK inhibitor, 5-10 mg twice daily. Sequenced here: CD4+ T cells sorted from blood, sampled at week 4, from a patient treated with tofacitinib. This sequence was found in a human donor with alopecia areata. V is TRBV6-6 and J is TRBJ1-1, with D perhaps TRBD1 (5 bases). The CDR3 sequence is CASNQPPQDTEAFF. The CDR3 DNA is TGTGCCAGCAACCAACCCCCACAGGACACTGAAGCTTTCTTT.